Each of the 6 T cell receptor beta chains below was sequenced from the same sample in a study of breast tumors, draining lymph nodes, adjacent tissues. Breast cancer patients provided tissue from their axillary draining lymph nodes. TCRdb called the multiplex PCR reads again in MiXCR, with one record for every CDR3 protein. Of approximately 120,000 distinct CDR3 sequences in the sample, over 20% were seen once. The sequencing sample was made of axillary lymph node tissue. The receptor set was obtained from a female donor with breast cancer. Some clones in this sample may be carry-over from other donors' samples.

This clonotype was observed many times. This rearrangement joins TRBV2 to TRBJ2-3; D not certain. Trimming took 7 bases from V and 7 from J, leaving 15 bases between them. Germline values: CDR1 SNHLY, CDR2 FYNNEI. The CDR3 sequence is 13 residues long. The CDR3 spells CASNGMGKNTQYF. The CDR3 DNA reads as TGTGCCAGCAACGGCATGGGGAAGAATACGCAGTATTTT.

The chain employs TRBV5-1 and TRBJ2-7; 10 positions match TRBD2. The CDR3 consists of 13 residues. The germline gives CDR1 SGHRS, CDR2 YFSETQ. V lost 4 bases to trimming and J lost 4 bases; unmatched junction nucleotides: 2. The CDR3 region has the DNA TGCGCCAGCAGCGCAGCGGGAGGGTACGAGCAGTACTTC. Translated: CASSAAGGYEQYF.

In its sample, this clonotype was seen many times. The chain employs TRBV19 and TRBJ1-5, with D possibly matching TRBD1 (5 bases). V lost 5 bases, J lost 2 bases, and 10 bases lay in between. This CDR3 spans 14 amino acids. Germline V gene lookup returns CDR1 LNHDA and CDR2 SQIVND (reference sequence). CDR3 sequence: CASSGGKRNQPQHF. The CDR3 bases are TGTGCCAGTAGTGGGGGTAAACGCAATCAGCCCCAGCATTTT.

The gene calls are TRBV20-1 and TRBJ1-1; D remains ambiguous. CDR3 length equals 12 residues. Trimming shortened V by 3 bases and J by 8 bases, and 13 bases separated the two germline ends. CDR1 is DFQATT, CDR2 SNEGSKA, per germline (reference sequence). The CDR3 loop reads CSARGDLSEAFF. DNA of the CDR3: TGCAGTGCTAGGGGTGACTTAAGCGAAGCTTTCTTT.

This clonotype was counted ten times or more. V gene TRBV11-3 combines with J gene TRBJ2-5; maybe TRBD1 (6 bases). Germline V gives CDR1 SGHNT, CDR2 YENEEA. V lost 4 bases to trimming and J lost 1 base, with 13 bases between them. This CDR3 region has 15 residues. CDR3: CASSSGHSGQETQYF. The CDR3 DNA follows: TGTGCCAGCAGCTCGGGACACTCCGGCCAAGAGACCCAGTACTTC.

This clonotype was recorded many times. The chain carries TRBV7-9 and TRBJ1-4, with 8 bases identical to TRBD1. This CDR3 is built from 14 residues. Per the germline V gene, CDR1 is SEHNR and CDR2 is FQNEAQ (reference sequence). J gave up 7 bases and V 5 bases, and 6 bases lay outside the gene matches. The CDR3 spells CASSRGQGSEKLFF. CDR3 DNA: TGTGCCAGCAGCCGAGGACAGGGTAGTGAAAAACTGTTTTTT.